This TCR beta chain was documented in a study of cytomegalovirus exposure and HLA in healthy donors. General study findings and limits: A missense DCLRE1C variant was associated with V- and J-gene trimming of TCR beta chains in a later analysis, and an independent cohort replicated the association.

This clone has more than one count but fewer than ten. Its antigen remains unknown. Germline V lookup: CDR1 MDHEN, CDR2 SYDVKM. This CDR3 region has 15 residues. V trimming: 6 bases; J trimming: 0 bases; junction bases outside the gene matches: 6. This PCR relied on a set of 60 Vbeta primers and 13 Jbeta primers. Using immunoSEQ multiplex PCR, the repertoire was profiled, and TCRdb retains in-frame clones only, with some absent. The repertoire holds 80,000 or so clones, roughly 63% seen once, with around 6% in the top ten. The chain is built from TRBV28 and TRBJ2-3, with 7 bases fitting TRBD2. The sequenced sample was PBMCs. The sequence was collected from a man aged 25 to 40 in good health and CMV-seropositive. CDR3: CASSLAGPSTDTQYF. CDR3 DNA sequence: TGTGCCAGCAGCTTAGCGGGTCCTAGCACAGATACGCAGTATTTT.